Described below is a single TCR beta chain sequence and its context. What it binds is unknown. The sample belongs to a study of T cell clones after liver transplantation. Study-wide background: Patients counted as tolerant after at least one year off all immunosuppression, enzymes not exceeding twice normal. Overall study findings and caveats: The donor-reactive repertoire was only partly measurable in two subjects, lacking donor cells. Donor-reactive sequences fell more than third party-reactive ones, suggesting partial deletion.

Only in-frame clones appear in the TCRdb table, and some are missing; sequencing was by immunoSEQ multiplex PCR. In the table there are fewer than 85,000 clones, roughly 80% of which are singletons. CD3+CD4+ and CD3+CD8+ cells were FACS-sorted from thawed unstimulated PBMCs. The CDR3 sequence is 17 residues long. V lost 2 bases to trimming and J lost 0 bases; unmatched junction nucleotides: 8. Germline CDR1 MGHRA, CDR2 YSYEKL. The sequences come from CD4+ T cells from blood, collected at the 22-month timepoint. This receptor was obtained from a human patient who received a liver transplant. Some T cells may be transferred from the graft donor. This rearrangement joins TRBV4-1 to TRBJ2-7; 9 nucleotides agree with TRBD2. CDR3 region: CASSQSPSGASSYEQYF. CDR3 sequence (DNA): TGCGCCAGCAGCCAATCCCCTAGCGGGGCAAGCTCCTACGAGCAGTACTTC.